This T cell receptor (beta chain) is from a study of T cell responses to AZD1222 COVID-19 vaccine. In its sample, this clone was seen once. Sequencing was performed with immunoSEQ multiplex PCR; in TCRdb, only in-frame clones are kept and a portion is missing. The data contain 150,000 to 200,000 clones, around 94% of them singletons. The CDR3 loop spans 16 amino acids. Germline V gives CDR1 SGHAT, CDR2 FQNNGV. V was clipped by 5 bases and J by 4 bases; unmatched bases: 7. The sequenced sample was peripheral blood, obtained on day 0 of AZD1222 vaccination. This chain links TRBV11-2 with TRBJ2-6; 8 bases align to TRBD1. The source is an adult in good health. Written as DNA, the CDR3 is TGTGCCAGCAGCGCCTGGACAGGGACCGGGGCCAACGTCCTGACTTTC. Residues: CASSAWTGTGANVLTF. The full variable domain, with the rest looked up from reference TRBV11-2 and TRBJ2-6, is EAGVAQSPRYKIIEKRQSVAFWCNPISGHATLYWYQQILGQGPKLLIQFQNNGVVDDSQLPKDRFSAERLKGVDSTLKIQPAKLEDSAVYLCASSAWTGTGANVLTFGAGSRLTVL.